These T cell receptor beta chains were read from a single sample in a study of early T cells in non-severe SARS-CoV-2 infection. Each CDR3 protein gets one entry after TCRdb re-called the 5' RACE reads with MiXCR. This repertoire shows approximately 76,000 distinct CDR3 sequences, around an eighth found once; its top ten account for over 2.5%. The specimen was whole blood. The receptors were sampled from an adult who was a healthcare worker with PCR-confirmed SARS-CoV-2 infection or an uninfected control (not recorded which). Both conserved end residues are trimmed from each CDR3. For some rows the clone size is stated as once, few or many, or as a class when expanded; others skip it.

v_gene	abundance	CDR3aa
TRBV6-5	many	ASSPGPTYEQY
TRBV6-6	many	ASSWAGGFTDTQY
TRBV7-8	.	ASSSGTSFTNEQF
TRBV28	.	ASSSKNRDRRLSNQPQH
TRBV27	few	ASRGGGGVYEQY
TRBV12-3/TRBV12-4	many	ASSPREPGDEQY
TRBV7-8	few	ASRTTGNNSPLH
TRBV5-1	.	ASSLASPGTMGEQY
TRBV7-9	.	ASSLEGGAGDTQY
TRBV5-4	.	ASSLEGLNTGELF
TRBV6-5	many	ASSYGDTTDTQY
TRBV29-1	few	SVEGRGYEQY
TRBV20-1	.	SARESRGGTEAF
TRBV6-5	many	ASQNAHEQF
TRBV9	.	ASSVAGLAGTDTQY
TRBV25-1	few	ASSLEGAFTQY
TRBV5-1	many	ASSLGGLAAYNEQF
TRBV2	many	ASSRGTSGLTDTQY
TRBV5-1	many	ASSLVGPGEQY